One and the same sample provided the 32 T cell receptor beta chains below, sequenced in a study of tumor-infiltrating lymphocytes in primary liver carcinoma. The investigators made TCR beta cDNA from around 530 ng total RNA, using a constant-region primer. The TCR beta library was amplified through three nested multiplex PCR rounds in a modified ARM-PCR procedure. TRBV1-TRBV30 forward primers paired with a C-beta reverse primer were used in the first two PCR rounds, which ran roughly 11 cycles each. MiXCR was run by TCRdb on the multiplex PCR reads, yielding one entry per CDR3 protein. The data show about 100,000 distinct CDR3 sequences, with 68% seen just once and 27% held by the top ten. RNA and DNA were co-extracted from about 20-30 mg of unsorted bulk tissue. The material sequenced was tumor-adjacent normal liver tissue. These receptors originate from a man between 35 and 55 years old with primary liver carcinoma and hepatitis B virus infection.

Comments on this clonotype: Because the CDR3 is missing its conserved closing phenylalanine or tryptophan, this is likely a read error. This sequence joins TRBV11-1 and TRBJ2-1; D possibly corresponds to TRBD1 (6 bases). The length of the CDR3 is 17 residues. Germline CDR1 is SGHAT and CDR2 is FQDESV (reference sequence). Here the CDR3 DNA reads TGTGTCAGCAGCTCCAGCTCGGACAGACTGTCTTACAATGTGCAGTTCTAC. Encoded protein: CVSSSSSDRLSYNVQFY.

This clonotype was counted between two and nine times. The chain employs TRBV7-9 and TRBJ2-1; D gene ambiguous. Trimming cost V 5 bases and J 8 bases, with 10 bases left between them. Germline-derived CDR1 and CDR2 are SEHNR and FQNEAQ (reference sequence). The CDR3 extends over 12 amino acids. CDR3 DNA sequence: TGTGCCAGCAGCGTCGTGGGCGATGAGCAGTTCTTC. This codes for CASSVVGDEQFF.

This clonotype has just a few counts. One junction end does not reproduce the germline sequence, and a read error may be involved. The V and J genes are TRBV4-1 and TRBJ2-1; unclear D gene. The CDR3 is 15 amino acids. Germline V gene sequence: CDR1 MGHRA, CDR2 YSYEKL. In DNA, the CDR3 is TGCGCCAGCAGCCCACCCCTCAGGCCCTACGATGAGCAGTTCTTC. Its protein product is CASSPPLRPYDEQFF.

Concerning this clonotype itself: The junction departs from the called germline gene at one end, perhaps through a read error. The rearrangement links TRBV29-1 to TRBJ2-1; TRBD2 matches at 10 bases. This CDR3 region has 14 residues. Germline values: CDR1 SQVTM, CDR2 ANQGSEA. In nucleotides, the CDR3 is TGCAGCGCTGGGGCTAGCGGGAGATCGATTGAGCAGTTGTTC. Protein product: CSAGASGRSIEQLF.

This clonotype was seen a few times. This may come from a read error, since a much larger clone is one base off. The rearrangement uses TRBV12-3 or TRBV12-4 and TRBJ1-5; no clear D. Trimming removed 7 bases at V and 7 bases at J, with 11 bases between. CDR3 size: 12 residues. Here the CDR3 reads CASNFLEQPQHF. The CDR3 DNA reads TGTGCCAGCAATTTCCTGGAACAGCCCCAGCATTTT.

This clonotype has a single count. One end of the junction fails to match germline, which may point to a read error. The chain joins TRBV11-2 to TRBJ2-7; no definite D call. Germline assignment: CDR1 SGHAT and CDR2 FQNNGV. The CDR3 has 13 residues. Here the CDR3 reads CASSLFEAKEHYF. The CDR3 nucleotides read TGTGCCAGCAGCTTATTCGAGGCGAAAGAGCATTACTTC.

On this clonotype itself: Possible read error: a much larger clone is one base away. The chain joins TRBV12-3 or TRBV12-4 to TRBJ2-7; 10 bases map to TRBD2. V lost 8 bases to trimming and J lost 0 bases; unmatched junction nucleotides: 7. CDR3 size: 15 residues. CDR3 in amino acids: CASGSSSGSSYEQYF. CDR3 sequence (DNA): TGTGCCAGCGGCTCCTCTAGCGGGAGCTCCTACGAGCAGTACTTC.

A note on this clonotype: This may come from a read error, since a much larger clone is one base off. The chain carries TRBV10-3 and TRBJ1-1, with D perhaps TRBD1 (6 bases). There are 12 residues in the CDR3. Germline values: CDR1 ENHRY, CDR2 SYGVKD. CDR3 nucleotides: TGTGCCACGGCTGGGGGGCCCACTGGAGCTTTCTTT. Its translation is CATAGGPTGAFF.

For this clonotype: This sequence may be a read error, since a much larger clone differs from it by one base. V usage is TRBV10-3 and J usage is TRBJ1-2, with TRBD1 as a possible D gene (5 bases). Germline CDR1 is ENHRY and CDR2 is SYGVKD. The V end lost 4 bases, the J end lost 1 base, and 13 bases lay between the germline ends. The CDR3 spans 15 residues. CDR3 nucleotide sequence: TGTGCCATCAGTGCAGCGACAGTCCTTAACTATGGCTACACCTTC. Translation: CAISAATVLNYGYTF.

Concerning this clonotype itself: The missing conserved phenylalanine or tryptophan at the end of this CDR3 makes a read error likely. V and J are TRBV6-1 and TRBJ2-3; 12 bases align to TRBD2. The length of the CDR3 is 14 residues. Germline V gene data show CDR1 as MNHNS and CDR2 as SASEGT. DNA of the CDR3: TGTGCCAGCAGTGGACTAGCGGGAGCAGATCCGCAGTATTCT. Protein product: CASSGLAGADPQYS.

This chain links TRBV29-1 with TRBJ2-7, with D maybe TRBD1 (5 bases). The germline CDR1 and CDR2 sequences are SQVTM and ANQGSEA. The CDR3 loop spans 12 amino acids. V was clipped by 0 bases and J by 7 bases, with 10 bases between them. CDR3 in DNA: TGCAGCGTTGAAGAGGACAACAATGAGCAGTACTTC. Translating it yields CSVEEDNNEQYF.

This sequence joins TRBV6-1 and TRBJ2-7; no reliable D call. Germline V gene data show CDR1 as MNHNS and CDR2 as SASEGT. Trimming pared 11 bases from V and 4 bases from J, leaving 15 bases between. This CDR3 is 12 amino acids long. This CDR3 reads CAGGGLFYEQYF. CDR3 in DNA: TGTGCCGGCGGTGGTCTATTTTACGAGCAGTACTTC.

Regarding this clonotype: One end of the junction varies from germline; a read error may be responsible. The CDR3: CATALAGLFTDTQDF. The CDR3 region has the DNA TGTGCCACTGCCCTCGCGGGCCTATTCACAGATACGCAGGATTTT. The chain links TRBV15 to TRBJ2-3; possibly TRBD2 for D (5 bases). The CDR3 covers 15 residues. CDR1 LNHNV and CDR2 YYDKDF come from the germline V gene (reference sequence).

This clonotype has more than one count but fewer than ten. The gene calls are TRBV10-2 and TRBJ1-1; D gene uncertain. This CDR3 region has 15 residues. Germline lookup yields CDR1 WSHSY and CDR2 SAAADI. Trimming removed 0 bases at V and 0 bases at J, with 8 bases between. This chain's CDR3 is CASSESISMNTEAFF. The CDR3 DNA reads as TGCGCCAGCAGTGAGTCAATCAGTATGAACACTGAAGCTTTCTTT.

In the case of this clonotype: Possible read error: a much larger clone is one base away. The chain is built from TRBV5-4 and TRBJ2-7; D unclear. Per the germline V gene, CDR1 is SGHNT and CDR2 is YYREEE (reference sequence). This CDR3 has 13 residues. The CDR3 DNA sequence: TGTGCCAGCAGCTTCCACAGCTTCTACGATCAGTACTTC. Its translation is CASSFHSFYDQYF.

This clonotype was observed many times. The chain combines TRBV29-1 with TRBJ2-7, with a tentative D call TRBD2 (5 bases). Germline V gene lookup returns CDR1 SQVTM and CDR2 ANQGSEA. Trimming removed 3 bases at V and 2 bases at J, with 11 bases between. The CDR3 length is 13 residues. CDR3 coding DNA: TGCAGCGTTGAGTACGGGGAGCCCTACGAGCAGTACTTC. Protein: CSVEYGEPYEQYF.

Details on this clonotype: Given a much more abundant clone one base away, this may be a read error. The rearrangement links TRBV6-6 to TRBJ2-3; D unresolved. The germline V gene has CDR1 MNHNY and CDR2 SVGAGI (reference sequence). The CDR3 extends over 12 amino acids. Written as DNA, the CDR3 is TGTGCCAGCTGTTACACCACAGATACGCAGTATTTT. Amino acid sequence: CASCYTTDTQYF.

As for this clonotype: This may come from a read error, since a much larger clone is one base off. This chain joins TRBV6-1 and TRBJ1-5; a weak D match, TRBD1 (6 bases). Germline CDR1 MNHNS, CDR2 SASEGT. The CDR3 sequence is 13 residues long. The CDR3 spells CASRQAYNQPHHF. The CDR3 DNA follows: TGTGCCAGTCGACAGGCCTACAATCAGCCCCACCATTTT.

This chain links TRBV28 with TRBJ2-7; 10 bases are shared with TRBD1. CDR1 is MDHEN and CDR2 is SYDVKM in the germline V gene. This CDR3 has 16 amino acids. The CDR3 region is CSNSALGGTGVDEQYF. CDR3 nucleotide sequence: TGTTCCAACAGTGCCCTTGGGGGGACAGGGGTCGACGAGCAGTACTTC.

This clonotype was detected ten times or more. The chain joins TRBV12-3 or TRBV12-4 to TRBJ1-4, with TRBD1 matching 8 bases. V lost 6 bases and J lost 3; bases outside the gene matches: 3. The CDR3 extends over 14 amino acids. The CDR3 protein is CASRRGQANEKLFF. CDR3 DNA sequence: TGTGCCAGCAGGCGGGGACAGGCTAATGAAAAACTGTTTTTT.

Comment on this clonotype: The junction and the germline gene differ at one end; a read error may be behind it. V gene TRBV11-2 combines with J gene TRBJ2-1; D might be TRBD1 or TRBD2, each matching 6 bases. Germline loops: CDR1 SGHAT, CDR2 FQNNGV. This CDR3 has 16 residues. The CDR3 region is CASSSPSGGPHNEQFF. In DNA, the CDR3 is TGTGCTAGCAGCTCGCCCAGTGGGGGGCCCCACAATGAGCAGTTCTTC.

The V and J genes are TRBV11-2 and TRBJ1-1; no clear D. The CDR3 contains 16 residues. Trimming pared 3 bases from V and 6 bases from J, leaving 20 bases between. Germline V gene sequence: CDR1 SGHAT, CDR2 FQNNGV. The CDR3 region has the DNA TGTGCCAGCAGCTTCGATATGGGCGGAGGAGTCGCTGAAGCTTTCTTT. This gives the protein CASSFDMGGGVAEAFF.

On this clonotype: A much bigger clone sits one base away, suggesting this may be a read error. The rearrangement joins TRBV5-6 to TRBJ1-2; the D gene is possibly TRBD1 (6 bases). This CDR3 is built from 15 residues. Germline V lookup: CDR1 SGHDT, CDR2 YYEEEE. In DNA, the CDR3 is TGTGCCAACAGCTTGTTGAACAGGGCGGACTATGGCTACACCTTC. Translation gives CANSLLNRADYGYTF.

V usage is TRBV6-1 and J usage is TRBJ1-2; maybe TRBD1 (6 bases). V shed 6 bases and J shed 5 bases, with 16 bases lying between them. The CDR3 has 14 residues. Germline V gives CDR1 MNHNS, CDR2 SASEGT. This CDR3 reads CASRESLDSYGYTF. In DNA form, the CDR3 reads TGTGCCAGCAGGGAATCGCTGGACAGTTATGGCTACACCTTC.

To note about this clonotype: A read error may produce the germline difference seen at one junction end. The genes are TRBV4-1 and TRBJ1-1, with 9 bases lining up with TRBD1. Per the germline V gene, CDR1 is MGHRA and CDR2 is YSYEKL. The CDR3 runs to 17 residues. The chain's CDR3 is CVSSQETRQGVKTEAFF. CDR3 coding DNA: TGTGTCAGCAGCCAAGAAACCAGACAGGGGGTGAAGACTGAAGCTTTCTTT.

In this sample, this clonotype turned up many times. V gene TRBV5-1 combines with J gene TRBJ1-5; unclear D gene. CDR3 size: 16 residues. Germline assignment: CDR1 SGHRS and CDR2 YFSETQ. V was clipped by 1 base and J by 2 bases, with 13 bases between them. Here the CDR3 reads CASSLSGFGGNQPQHF. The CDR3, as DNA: TGCGCCAGCAGCTTGTCCGGGTTTGGAGGCAATCAGCCCCAGCATTTT.

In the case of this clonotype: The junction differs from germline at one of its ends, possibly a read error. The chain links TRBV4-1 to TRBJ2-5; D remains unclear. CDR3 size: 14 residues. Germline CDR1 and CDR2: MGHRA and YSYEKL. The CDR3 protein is CASNQDPSVGAQYF. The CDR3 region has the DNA TGCGCCAGCAACCAAGACCCTTCAGTTGGGGCCCAGTACTTC.

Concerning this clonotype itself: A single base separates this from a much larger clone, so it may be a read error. CDR3 sequence (DNA): TGTGTCAGCAGCTTAATAAGAGGAGAAGCTTTCTTT. Translating it yields CVSSLIRGEAFF. The chain combines TRBV7-8 with TRBJ1-1; D unresolved. In germline, CDR1 is SGHVS, CDR2 FQNEAQ. The CDR3 is 12 amino acids.

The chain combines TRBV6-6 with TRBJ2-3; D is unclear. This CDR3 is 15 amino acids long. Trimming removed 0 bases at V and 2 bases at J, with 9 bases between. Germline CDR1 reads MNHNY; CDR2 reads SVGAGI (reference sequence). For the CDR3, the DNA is TGTGCCAGCAGTTACTCGGGCTCTGTCACAGATACGCAGTATTTT. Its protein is CASSYSGSVTDTQYF.

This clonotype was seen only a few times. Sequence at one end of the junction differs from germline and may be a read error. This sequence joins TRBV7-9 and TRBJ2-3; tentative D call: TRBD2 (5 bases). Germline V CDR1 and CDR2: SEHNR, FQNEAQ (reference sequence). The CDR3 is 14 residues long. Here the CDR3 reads CASSFLGRGDAQYF. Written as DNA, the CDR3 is TGTGCCAGCAGCTTCCTAGGTCGGGGAGATGCGCAGTATTTT.

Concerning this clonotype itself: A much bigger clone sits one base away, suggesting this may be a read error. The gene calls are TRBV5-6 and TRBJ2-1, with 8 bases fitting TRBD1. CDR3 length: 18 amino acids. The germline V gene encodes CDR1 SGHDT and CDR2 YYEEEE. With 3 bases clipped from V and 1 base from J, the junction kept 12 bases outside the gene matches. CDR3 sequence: CASSSTGDRLISYNEQFF. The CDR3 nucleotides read TGTGCCAGCAGCTCCACGGGGGACAGGTTAATATCCTACAATGAGCAGTTCTTC.

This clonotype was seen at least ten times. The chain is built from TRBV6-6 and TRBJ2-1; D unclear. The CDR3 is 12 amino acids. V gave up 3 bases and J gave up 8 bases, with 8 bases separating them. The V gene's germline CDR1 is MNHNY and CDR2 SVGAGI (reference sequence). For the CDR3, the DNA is TGTGCCAGCAGTTATTCTGCCCATGAGCAGTTCTTC. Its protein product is CASSYSAHEQFF.